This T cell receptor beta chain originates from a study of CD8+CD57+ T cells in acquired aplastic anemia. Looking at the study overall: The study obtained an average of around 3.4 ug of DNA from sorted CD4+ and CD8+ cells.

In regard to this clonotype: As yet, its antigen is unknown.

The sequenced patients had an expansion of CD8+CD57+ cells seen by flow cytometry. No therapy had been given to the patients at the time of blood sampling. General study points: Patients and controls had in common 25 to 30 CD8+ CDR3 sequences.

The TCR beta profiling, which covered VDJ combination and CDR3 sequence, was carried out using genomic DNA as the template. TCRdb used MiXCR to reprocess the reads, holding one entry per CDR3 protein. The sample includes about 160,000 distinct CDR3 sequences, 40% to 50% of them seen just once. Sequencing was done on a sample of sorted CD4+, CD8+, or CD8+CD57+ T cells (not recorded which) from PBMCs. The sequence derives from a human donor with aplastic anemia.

This CDR3 reads CASSWRGTQETQYF. CDR3 bases: TGTGCCAGCAGCTGGAGGGGGACTCAAGAGACCCAGTACTTC. The rearrangement uses TRBV7-2 and TRBJ2-5; possibly TRBD1 or TRBD2 for D (6 bases each). Germline assignment: CDR1 SGHTA and CDR2 FQGNSA. V dropped 4 bases and J dropped 2 bases, with 11 bases sitting between them. CDR3 length equals 14 residues.